The 18 T cell receptor beta chains reported below all come from one sample, sequenced in a study of blood T cell repertoires in COVID-19. Assay: immunoSEQ multiplex PCR; the TCRdb copy retains only in-frame clones and omits some. Of around 130,000 clones listed, around four fifths are singletons. Sequencing was performed on peripheral blood. These receptors were obtained from a human donor in a cohort sampled during active COVID-19.

The V gene is TRBV19, the J gene TRBJ2-2; perhaps TRBD1 as D (5 bases). The V gene's germline CDR1 is LNHDA and CDR2 SQIVND (reference sequence). The CDR3 sequence is 14 residues long. The V end was cut by 1 base, the J end by 6 bases, with 9 bases between. CDR3 nucleotide sequence: TGTGCCAGTAGTATAGGGGGCACATCCGGGGAGCTGTTTTTT. This gives the protein CASSIGGTSGELFF.

The chain is built from TRBV19 and TRBJ2-3; the match to TRBD1 covers 7 bases. The V gene's germline CDR1 is LNHDA and CDR2 SQIVND (reference sequence). V lost 7 bases and J lost 0; bases outside the gene matches: 7. The CDR3 covers 15 residues. This CDR3 is CASNPRDRSTDTQYF. The DNA of the CDR3 is TGTGCCAGTAACCCCCGGGACAGAAGCACAGATACGCAGTATTTT. The variable domain in full, completed from reference TRBV19 and TRBJ2-3, reads DGGITQSPKYLFRKEGQNVTLSCEQNLNHDAMYWYRQDPGQGLRLIYYSQIVNDFQKGDIAEGYSVSREKKESFPLTVTSAQKNPTAFYLCASNPRDRSTDTQYFGPGTRLTVL.

This chain connects TRBV7-3 to TRBJ2-7, with 9 bases fitting TRBD1. With 4 bases clipped from V and 3 bases from J, the junction kept 19 bases outside the gene matches. CDR1 and CDR2 (germline): SGHTA, FQGTGA. The CDR3 sequence is 19 residues long. This CDR3 is CASSSLGGGQGTTSYEQYF. The DNA for the CDR3 is TGTGCCAGCAGCTCCCTCGGTGGTGGACAGGGGACTACGAGCTACGAGCAGTACTTC.

The chain joins TRBV6-1 to TRBJ2-1; tentatively, D is TRBD1 (6 bases). Germline assignment: CDR1 MNHNS and CDR2 SASEGT. The CDR3 is made up of 15 amino acids. V was cut by 2 bases and J by 0 bases, with 8 bases left in between. The CDR3 reads CASSEQGLSYNEQFF. DNA for the CDR3: TGTGCCAGCAGTGAACAGGGGCTCTCCTACAATGAGCAGTTCTTC.

The CDR3 here is CATRGGANTGELFF. For the CDR3, the DNA is TGTGCCACCCGGGGGGGCGCGAACACCGGGGAGCTGTTTTTT. The gene calls are TRBV27 and TRBJ2-2, with 8 bases lining up with TRBD2. The CDR3 loop spans 14 amino acids. Germline V CDR1 and CDR2: MNHEY, SMNVEV (reference sequence). Trimming at V came to 10 bases and at J to 0 bases, leaving 4 bases not matched to a gene.

The rearrangement joins TRBV7-9 to TRBJ1-1; D uncertain. The CDR3 runs 14 residues. Per germline, CDR1 SEHNR and CDR2 FQNEAQ (reference sequence). The germline V and J ends were trimmed by 3 bases and 1 base, with 9 bases remaining between them. Here the CDR3 DNA reads TGTGCCAGCAGCTTGAGGCGGCAGAACACTGAAGCTTTCTTT. The encoded protein is CASSLRRQNTEAFF. The variable domain in full, with the rest retrieved from reference TRBV7-9 and TRBJ1-1, is DTGVSQNPRHKITKRGQNVTFRCDPISEHNRLYWYRQTLGQGPEFLTYFQNEAQLEKSRLLSDRFSAERPKGSFSTLEIQRTEQGDSAMYLCASSLRRQNTEAFFGQGTRLTVV.

This chain uses TRBV12-3 or TRBV12-4 with TRBJ1-1; weak D call: TRBD1 (5 bases). The CDR3 has 13 residues. Between the trimmed V and J ends, which lost 11 bases and 4 bases, there was a span of 17 bases. The CDR3 sequence: CAAARATSTEAFF. The CDR3 bases are TGTGCCGCCGCCAGGGCCACATCCACTGAAGCTTTCTTT.

V and J are TRBV5-6 and TRBJ2-3; TRBD2 agrees at 8 bases. Per germline, CDR1 SGHDT and CDR2 YYEEEE. Trimming removed 0 bases from V and 5 bases from J; junction bases left unmatched: 8. This CDR3 spans 16 amino acids. The CDR3: CASSLGAGGSVDTQYF. The CDR3 DNA reads as TGTGCCAGCAGCTTGGGGGCGGGGGGAAGTGTAGATACGCAGTATTTT.

This chain uses TRBV15 with TRBJ1-4, with a weak D call TRBD1 (5 bases). The CDR3 covers 18 residues. Trimming pared 1 base from V and 0 bases from J, leaving 15 bases between. The germline CDR1 and CDR2 sequences are LNHNV and YYDKDF (reference sequence). CDR3: CATSRGLGGTATNEKLFF. In DNA form, the CDR3 reads TGTGCCACCAGCAGAGGCCTTGGGGGGACCGCAACTAATGAAAAACTGTTTTTT.

The rearrangement uses TRBV5-1 and TRBJ1-4, with 8 bases that match TRBD1. This CDR3 contains 16 residues. Germline assignment: CDR1 SGHRS and CDR2 YFSETQ. Trimming at V came to 3 bases and at J to 7 bases, leaving 11 bases not matched to a gene. CDR3 nucleotides: TGCGCCAGCAGCTGGAACCAGGGGGCAGGAGGTGAAAAACTGTTTTTT. Translating gives CASSWNQGAGGEKLFF.

The rearrangement uses TRBV28 and TRBJ2-7; 9 nucleotides line up with TRBD1. The CDR3 runs to 15 residues. Trimming cost V 6 bases and J 6 bases; bases outside gene matches: 12. The germline V gene encodes CDR1 MDHEN and CDR2 SYDVKM. The CDR3 nucleotides read TGTGCCAGCAGGGAGCCGGGACAGGGATTCCGCGAGCAGTACTTC. It translates to CASREPGQGFREQYF.

This clone has only one observation. The V gene is TRBV2, the J gene TRBJ1-1; 7 nucleotides agree with TRBD1. V dropped 8 bases and J dropped 3; count of bases not matched to a gene: 12. Germline loops: CDR1 SNHLY, CDR2 FYNNEI. The CDR3 runs to 15 residues. The CDR3: CASQPPTGSDTEAFF. The CDR3 DNA reads TGTGCCAGCCAACCCCCGACAGGGTCGGACACTGAAGCTTTCTTT. The entire variable domain, with the rest obtained from reference TRBV2 and TRBJ1-1, is as follows: EPEVTQTPSHQVTQMGQEVILRCVPISNHLYFYWYRQILGQKVEFLVSFYNNEISEKSEIFDDQFSVERPDGSNFTLKIRSTKLEDSAMYFCASQPPTGSDTEAFFGQGTRLTVV.

CDR3 sequence: CASSFRGAGLQYF. The CDR3 nucleotides read TGTGCCAGCAGCTTCCGGGGGGCCGGGTTGCAGTATTTT. The rearrangement uses TRBV7-9 and TRBJ2-3; D is perhaps TRBD2 (7 bases). The CDR3 has 13 residues. Germline CDR1 reads SEHNR; CDR2 reads FQNEAQ (reference sequence). Trimming cost V 3 bases and J 11 bases, with 15 bases left between them.

The chain combines TRBV6-5 with TRBJ1-2, with D unclear. With 2 bases removed from V and 4 bases from J, the gap between germline ends came to 8 bases. Germline V gene sequence: CDR1 MNHEY, CDR2 SVGAGI. The CDR3 spans 13 residues. CDR3 in DNA: TGTGCCAGCAGTTACGAACAGCTCTATGGCTACACCTTC. It yields the protein CASSYEQLYGYTF.

The rearrangement joins TRBV12-3 or TRBV12-4 to TRBJ1-1; D unclear. This CDR3 has 11 amino acids. V lost 6 bases and J lost 1, with 3 bases in between. CDR3 in amino acids: CASRRNTEAFF. In nucleotides, the CDR3 is TGTGCCAGCAGGAGGAACACTGAAGCTTTCTTT.

The genes are TRBV5-5 and TRBJ2-7; maybe TRBD1 (6 bases). V dropped 1 base and J dropped 1 base, with 9 bases sitting between them. This CDR3 spans 14 amino acids. CDR1 SGHKS and CDR2 YYEKEE come from the germline V gene (reference sequence). The CDR3 spells CASSLTDRSYEQYF. The CDR3 DNA reads TGTGCCAGCAGCTTGACGGACAGATCCTACGAGCAGTACTTC.

V and J are TRBV11-2 and TRBJ2-7, with a tentative D call TRBD2 (6 bases). This CDR3 contains 16 residues. Germline V gene data show CDR1 as SGHAT and CDR2 as FQNNGV. V lost 5 bases and J 5 bases, leaving 22 bases between the germline ends. CDR3 sequence (DNA): TGTGCCAGCAGCGCCGCCGTCTCAGGGACGGGAGACGAGCAGTACTTC. Its translation is CASSAAVSGTGDEQYF.

The V and J genes are TRBV27 and TRBJ1-6; D remains ambiguous. Trimming left V 5 bases short and J 13 bases short, with 15 bases between. Germline V gene data show CDR1 as MNHEY and CDR2 as SMNVEV (reference sequence). The CDR3 length is 13 residues. The CDR3 DNA is TGTGCCAGCAGTCTAAACACGGCGACTCCCCTCCACTTT. This translates into CASSLNTATPLHF.